The text below deals with one TCR beta chain. Its antigen is currently not known. The input lacks base qualities; no much larger clone sits a single base away. The record originates from a study of blood T cells in healthy people across ages (dated by TCRdb to between 2014 and 2016). With regard to the full study: Template switching captured roughly one uniquely barcoded TCR beta cDNA molecule per two T cells in model experiments. To avoid experimental bias, donors of different ages were spread randomly across the sequencing lanes. The donors were split into four age groups: young (average about 15 years), middle-aged (about 40), aged (roughly 68) and long-lived (approximately 80). Using the same blood draw, the study looked at two additional independent replicas of 1 million unique cDNA reads for two donors, one aged 18 to 29 and the other aged 80 or older. The study measured age-related changes in TCR beta repertoire diversity using deep sequencing normalized with unique cDNA molecular identifiers.

The approximately 39 donors, aged about 6 to 95 years, were systemically healthy Caucasian individuals from Russia. About 9.8 milliliters of peripheral blood were drawn from each donor into EDTA-treated Vacutainer tubes. Ficoll-Paque density-gradient centrifugation was used to isolate PBMCs, with at least 6 million obtained per sample. Trizol reagent was used to extract total RNA from PBMCs, with at least 5 micrograms per sample. The percentages of naive CD45RAhigh/CD27high T cells were determined by flow cytometry on a PBMC aliquot from every donor. Library preparation employed 5' RACE. The instrument was an Illumina HiSeq 2500. A second PCR of about 7 to 12 cycles was run with a J-beta primer mix and a sample-barcoded 5' primer. A unique molecular identifier was introduced onto each TCR beta cDNA molecule by a template-switch 5' adaptor carrying 12 random nucleotides. Each sample yielded at least 2.5 million CDR3-containing paired-end reads. First-strand cDNA was synthesized from all RNA with the Mint cDNA synthesis kit, primed by a TRBC-specific oligonucleotide. All cDNA was treated with uracil-DNA glycosylase and then went through a first 18-cycle PCR with the universal primers M1SS and BC2_uni_R. The study's own analysis went as follows. For normalization, 1 million high-quality reads, each with a distinct molecular identifier, were randomly selected from each sample. Instead of being binned into consensus sequences, reads with shared molecular identifiers were discarded. MiTCR, set to a Q25 quality threshold and the strictest error-elimination algorithm, was used for CDR3 identification, clonotype clustering and error correction. A nonparametric unseen species model with Euler transformation was used to estimate lower-bound total TCR beta diversity. TCRdb reanalyzed the raw reads on its own, using fastp at Q25 for trimming and MiXCR for clone calling, and kept in-frame beta chains. When rows share a CDR3 protein, they turn into one entry using the most common DNA and genes. In this record, the V and J calls reflect TCRdb's handling and not the investigators' own analysis. For this sample the table gives around 400,000 distinct CDR3 sequences, of which 45% to 65% were detected only once. 45% to 65% of the sample is in the top ten clones.

Germline trimming: 5 bases from V, 4 bases from J; junction bases outside gene matches: 6. CDR1 is given as DFQATT and CDR2 as SNEGSKA, both from the germline V gene (reference sequence). Inclusive of the bounding cysteine and phenylalanine, the CDR3 is 13 residues long. Kept here is only the CDR3 DNA, which spans 39 bases and is read in frame from base 1. Overall results and qualifications from the work: As age increased, observed TCR beta diversity per million T cells dropped in a roughly linear way, and a significant reduction was already evident by age 40. The percentage of naive T cells measured by flow cytometry correlated strongly with observed TCR beta diversity. Since profiling was done on bulk unsorted PBMCs, naive and antigen-experienced compartments could not be conclusively compared. Estimates of total diversity from one million sequenced T cells were regarded as lower bounds and underestimates. The CMV infection status of donors was not known, potentially confounding age-related changes in expanded clonotypes. Compared with the aged group, the long-lived group had more naive CD4+ T cells, fewer expanded clones and increased TCR diversity, suggesting age selection.

The chain is assembled from TRBV20-1 and TRBJ2-3; 7 bases in the junction line up with TRBD1. The sequenced sample consisted of blood. This TCR came from a man in his sixties in good health. The CDR3 here reads CSAFEGAADTQYF. The DNA sequence is given as TGCAGTGCTTTCGAGGGGGCTGCAGATACGCAGTATTTT.